Listed here are 17 T cell receptor beta chains from one sample, sequenced in a study of PD-1 blockade in classical Hodgkin lymphoma. The assay was immunoSEQ multiplex PCR, and TCRdb's table has in-frame clones only and misses some. The repertoire consists of 110,000 or so clones, with roughly 87% occurring once and the leading ten covering about 20%. Every patient relapsed after autologous stem cell transplantation, and brentuximab vedotin exposure varied. Here the sequenced sample was peripheral blood mononuclear cells (PBMCs), taken before the second cycle of nivolumab. These receptor sequences come from a human donor with classical Hodgkin lymphoma.

This clone was seen a few times. The V and J genes are TRBV5-1 and TRBJ2-7; perhaps TRBD1 as D (5 bases). The CDR3 has 13 residues. Germline lookup yields CDR1 SGHRS and CDR2 YFSETQ. Trimming stripped 0 bases from V and 7 bases from J, with 11 bases between. The CDR3 region is CASSLGQFLEQYF. In DNA form, the CDR3 reads TGCGCCAGCAGCTTGGGACAGTTTTTAGAGCAGTACTTC. The full variable domain, in which reference TRBV5-1 and TRBJ2-7 provide the parts outside the CDR3, is KAGVTQTPRYLIKTRGQQVTLSCSPISGHRSVSWYQQTPGQGLQFLFEYFSETQRNKGNFPGRFSGRQFSNSRSEMNVSTLELGDSALYLCASSLGQFLEQYFGPGTRLTVT.

This clone has just one count. This chain links TRBV6-5 with TRBJ2-5, with no clear D. This CDR3 has 11 residues. The germline gives CDR1 MNHEY, CDR2 SVGAGI. V was shortened by 4 bases and J by 5 bases, with 5 bases between the two germline ends. The CDR3 spells CASSLGETQYF. CDR3 in DNA: TGTGCCAGCAGTTTGGGGGAGACCCAGTACTTC.

CDR3 DNA sequence: TGTGCCTGGACCTCGGGCCAGATGGTATATGCGAACACTGAAGCTTTCTTT. It codes for CAWTSGQMVYANTEAFF. The rearrangement links TRBV30 to TRBJ1-1; D not certain. The germline gives CDR1 GTSNPN, CDR2 SVGIG (reference sequence). The CDR3 has 17 amino acids. The germline V and J ends were trimmed by 4 bases and 1 base, with 22 bases remaining between them.

The V and J genes are TRBV13 and TRBJ2-7; no definite D call. The CDR3 has 12 residues. Trimming took off 2 bases at V and 2 bases at J, with 4 bases between the two ends. Germline V lookup: CDR1 PRHDT, CDR2 FYEKMQ (reference sequence). The CDR3 bases are TGTGCCAGCAGCTTACGGGCCTACGAGCAGTACTTC. It codes for CASSLRAYEQYF.

This clone was seen a handful of times. The chain is built from TRBV29-1 and TRBJ1-1, with a tentative D call TRBD1 (6 bases). From germline, CDR1 is SQVTM and CDR2 ANQGSEA. The CDR3 has 11 amino acids. Trimming cost V 8 bases and J 1 base, with 8 bases left between them. The chain's CDR3 is CSTDRNTEAFF. As DNA, the CDR3 is TGCAGCACGGACAGGAACACTGAAGCTTTCTTT.

CDR3 loop: CASRLDGTMNTEAFF. For the CDR3, the DNA is TGTGCCAGCAGATTGGACGGGACCATGAACACTGAAGCTTTCTTT. The chain combines TRBV27 with TRBJ1-1, with D maybe TRBD1 (5 bases). This CDR3 comprises 15 residues. V was clipped by 6 bases and J by 0 bases, with 14 bases between them. Germline loops: CDR1 MNHEY, CDR2 SMNVEV (reference sequence).

The CDR3 protein is CASSVEGQGIYEQYF. The CDR3 nucleotides read TGTGCCAGCAGCGTAGAAGGACAGGGGATTTACGAGCAGTACTTC. The rearrangement uses TRBV9 and TRBJ2-7, with 9 bases aligning to TRBD1. After removal of 0 bases from V and 4 bases from J, the junction contained 5 bases not matched to a gene. From germline, CDR1 is SGDLS and CDR2 YYNGEE. The CDR3 sequence is 15 residues long.

The chain is built from TRBV5-1 and TRBJ2-3; 8 bases fit TRBD1. CDR3 length equals 14 residues. Trimming at V came to 4 bases and at J to 4 bases, leaving 5 bases not matched to a gene. Germline CDR1 reads SGHRS; CDR2 reads YFSETQ. As DNA, the CDR3 is TGCGCCAGCAGCCTCGGACAGGGAGCAGATACGCAGTATTTT. It encodes CASSLGQGADTQYF.

The gene calls are TRBV25-1 and TRBJ2-5; a weak D match, TRBD1 (5 bases). The CDR3 consists of 14 residues. Germline V gene lookup returns CDR1 MGHDK and CDR2 SYGVNS. Trimming took off 3 bases at V and 2 bases at J, with 10 bases between the two ends. The CDR3 here is CASSEMTVQETQYF. The CDR3 region has the DNA TGTGCCAGCAGTGAGATGACAGTTCAAGAGACCCAGTACTTC.

The chain carries TRBV6-6 and TRBJ2-6, with unresolved D. V was pared by 4 bases and J by 1 base, with 5 bases between. Germline V gene data show CDR1 as MNHNY and CDR2 as SVGAGI (reference sequence). This CDR3 is 14 amino acids long. The CDR3: CASSSQSGANVLTF. DNA for the CDR3: TGTGCCAGCAGTTCCCAGTCTGGGGCCAACGTCCTGACTTTC.

The chain links TRBV4-1 to TRBJ2-7; D unresolved. Germline CDR1 and CDR2: MGHRA and YSYEKL. V lost 0 bases to trimming and J lost 3 bases, with 6 bases between them. This CDR3 is 13 amino acids long. The CDR3, as DNA: TGCGCCAGCAGCCAAGAGGACCTCTACGAGCAGTACTTC. This sequence encodes CASSQEDLYEQYF.

The rearrangement links TRBV4-1 to TRBJ2-5; 7 bases align to TRBD2. Looked up from germline, CDR1 is MGHRA and CDR2 is YSYEKL. The CDR3 runs to 15 residues. The V and J ends lost 3 bases and 1 base, in that order; junction bases with no gene match: 5. Here the CDR3 DNA reads TGCGCCAGCAGCCACCAAGGGACTATCCAAGAGACCCAGTACTTC. It specifies CASSHQGTIQETQYF.

In DNA, the CDR3 is TGTGCCAGTAGAGAGGGACTAGCGGGAGGGAACAATGAGCAGTTCTTC. This encodes CASREGLAGGNNEQFF. The chain carries TRBV19 and TRBJ2-1, with 16 positions matching TRBD2. CDR3 size: 16 residues. Germline assignment: CDR1 LNHDA and CDR2 SQIVND (reference sequence). The junction had 4 bases not matched to a gene; V was cut back by 6 bases and J by 5 bases.

V is TRBV18 and J is TRBJ2-1; TRBD1 agrees at 10 bases. Germline V gene sequence: CDR1 KGHSH, CDR2 LQKENI. J was trimmed by 4 bases and V by 6 bases; bases with no gene match: 6. The CDR3 runs to 15 residues. CDR3 bases: TGTGCCAGCTCCCAAGGACAGGGGGAATACAATGAGCAGTTCTTC. Protein product: CASSQGQGEYNEQFF.

The chain employs TRBV7-2 and TRBJ2-7, with D possibly matching TRBD1 (6 bases). V lost 1 base and J lost 2, with 12 bases in between. CDR3 length: 15 amino acids. Looked up from germline, CDR1 is SGHTA and CDR2 is FQGNSA. The CDR3 protein is CASSLESTGTYEQYF. CDR3 DNA sequence: TGTGCCAGCAGCTTAGAAAGTACAGGGACCTACGAGCAGTACTTC.

For this clone: The same CDR3 also results from other DNA sequences found in this sample. This chain joins TRBV19 and TRBJ2-5, with D hard to call. Per germline, CDR1 LNHDA and CDR2 SQIVND (reference sequence). The ends were cut back, 5 bases at V and 2 bases at J, with 9 bases in the middle. The CDR3 consists of 13 residues. The CDR3 loop reads CASSWAGQETQYF. Written as DNA, the CDR3 is TGTGCCAGTAGTTGGGCCGGACAAGAGACCCAGTACTTC. Full variable domain (outside the CDR3, taken from reference TRBV19 and TRBJ2-5): DGGITQSPKYLFRKEGQNVTLSCEQNLNHDAMYWYRQDPGQGLRLIYYSQIVNDFQKGDIAEGYSVSREKKESFPLTVTSAQKNPTAFYLCASSWAGQETQYFGPGTRLLVL.

The chain has TRBV6-5 and TRBJ2-3; 7 bases align to TRBD2. The CDR3 has 15 amino acids. With V trimmed by 6 bases and J by 2 bases, 8 bases remained unmatched. Germline V gene sequence: CDR1 MNHEY, CDR2 SVGAGI. CDR3 protein: CASSPGLAVTDTQYF. The CDR3 DNA reads as TGTGCCAGCAGCCCGGGGCTAGCGGTCACAGATACGCAGTATTTT.